These 27 T cell receptor beta chains were all obtained from the same sample, sequenced in a study of T cell responses to AZD1222 COVID-19 vaccine. Assay: immunoSEQ multiplex PCR; the TCRdb copy retains only in-frame clones and omits some. The table has 50,000 to 70,000 clones, more than 80% seen once. Sequencing was performed on peripheral blood, taken on day 0 of MenACWY control vaccination. The receptors come from an adult in good health.

In the case of this clone: Other DNA sequences in the sample encode the same CDR3. The chain joins TRBV3-1 (or the pseudogene TRBV3-2) to TRBJ1-4; TRBD1 matches at 8 bases. The CDR3 runs 14 residues. After removal of 1 base from V and 5 bases from J, the junction contained 0 bases not matched to a gene. Germline-derived CDR1 and CDR2 are LGHDT and YNNKEL (reference sequence). As DNA, the CDR3 is TGTGCCAGCAGCCAAGGGACAGGGAATGAAAAACTGTTTTTT. Translating it yields CASSQGTGNEKLFF.

The chain combines TRBV28 with TRBJ1-3; D not certain. Germline V gives CDR1 MDHEN, CDR2 SYDVKM. The CDR3 is made up of 14 amino acids. V lost 6 bases and J lost 1, with 10 bases in between. The DNA for the CDR3 is TGTGCCAGCAGCCTGCAGAATTCTGGAAACACCATATATTTT. It translates to CASSLQNSGNTIYF.

The chain recombines TRBV6-5 with TRBJ1-5; D call uncertain. CDR3 length: 15 residues. V was pared by 0 bases and J by 6 bases, with 12 bases between. Looked up from germline, CDR1 is MNHEY and CDR2 is SVGAGI. The CDR3 DNA sequence: TGTGCCAGCAGTTACTCAAAGGATTCAACTCAGCCCCAGCATTTT. Amino acids: CASSYSKDSTQPQHF.

The chain couples TRBV29-1 to TRBJ2-2, with D possibly called TRBD1 or TRBD2 (5 bases each). The V gene lost 7 bases and the J gene lost 1 base, with 10 bases spanning the gap. The CDR3 runs 13 residues. Germline assignment: CDR1 SQVTM and CDR2 ANQGSEA. As DNA, the CDR3 is TGCAGCGCCAGGGACCAGAACACCGGGGAGCTGTTTTTT. It codes for CSARDQNTGELFF.

The V gene is TRBV19, the J gene TRBJ2-3, with a tentative D call TRBD1 (6 bases). This CDR3 is 16 amino acids long. Germline V gene lookup returns CDR1 LNHDA and CDR2 SQIVND (reference sequence). The germline V and J ends were trimmed by 5 bases and 0 bases, with 15 bases remaining between them. CDR3 amino acids: CASSVLQGPSTDTQYF. The CDR3 bases are TGTGCCAGTAGTGTTTTACAGGGTCCTAGCACAGATACGCAGTATTTT. Combining the CDR3 with reference TRBV19 and TRBJ2-3 gives the whole variable domain DGGITQSPKYLFRKEGQNVTLSCEQNLNHDAMYWYRQDPGQGLRLIYYSQIVNDFQKGDIAEGYSVSREKKESFPLTVTSAQKNPTAFYLCASSVLQGPSTDTQYFGPGTRLTVL.

This chain connects TRBV10-1 to TRBJ2-1, with TRBD2 matching 9 bases. Losses at the gene ends were 4 bases for V and 2 bases for J; bases not matched to a gene: 9. This CDR3 region has 17 residues. CDR1 and CDR2 (germline): WNHNN, SYGVQD (reference sequence). The chain's CDR3 is CASSARVASGTYNEQFF. The CDR3 DNA is TGCGCCAGCAGTGCACGGGTAGCTAGCGGGACCTACAATGAGCAGTTCTTC.

V and J are TRBV6-6 and TRBJ2-1; D assignment may be TRBD1 or TRBD2 (5 bases each). V was cut by 5 bases and J by 14 bases, with 13 bases left in between. CDR1 and CDR2 (germline): MNHNY, SVGAGI (reference sequence). There are 11 residues in the CDR3. The CDR3 sequence is CASSPGTRKFF. Written as DNA, the CDR3 is TGTGCCAGCAGTCCCGGGACCAGAAAGTTCTTC.

The gene calls are TRBV5-1 and TRBJ2-5; no firm D call. The V gene lost 4 bases and the J gene lost 7 bases, with 14 bases spanning the gap. The V gene's germline CDR1 is SGHRS and CDR2 YFSETQ. This CDR3 region has 13 residues. CDR3: CASSSVRSLTQYF. CDR3 DNA sequence: TGCGCCAGCAGCAGCGTAAGGAGCTTGACCCAGTACTTC.

The chain is built from TRBV15 and TRBJ2-3; 8 nucleotides line up with TRBD2. The CDR3 runs to 17 residues. The germline V gene has CDR1 LNHNV and CDR2 YYDKDF (reference sequence). V lost 1 base to trimming and J lost 1 base; unmatched junction nucleotides: 7. The CDR3 DNA reads as TGTGCCACCAGCAGAGCGGGAGGGCTGACAGGCACAGATACGCAGTATTTT. Its translation is CATSRAGGLTGTDTQYF.

This chain joins TRBV28 and TRBJ1-2; TRBD1 matches 7 bases. J was trimmed by 3 bases and V by 5 bases; bases with no gene match: 6. The CDR3 covers 14 residues. The germline CDR1 and CDR2 sequences are MDHEN and SYDVKM. This CDR3 reads CASSVQGGHYGYTF. In nucleotides, the CDR3 is TGTGCCAGCAGTGTCCAGGGGGGGCACTATGGCTACACCTTC.

The CDR3 region is CASSEGVGLSTGELFF. CDR3 coding DNA: TGTGCCAGCAGTGAAGGGGTAGGGTTGAGCACCGGGGAGCTGTTTTTT. This rearrangement joins TRBV25-1 to TRBJ2-2; D unresolved. The CDR3 contains 16 residues. V gave up 2 bases and J gave up 4 bases, with 14 bases separating them. CDR1 is MGHDK, CDR2 SYGVNS, per germline.

This clone came up a few times. V and J are TRBV12-3 or TRBV12-4 and TRBJ2-7; D gene ambiguous. The CDR3 covers 13 residues. Trimming stripped 5 bases from V and 4 bases from J, with 12 bases between. The DNA of the CDR3 is TGTGCCAGCAGTGATCTGGGCGGTTACGAGCAGTACTTC. Translating it yields CASSDLGGYEQYF.

The rearrangement uses TRBV9 and TRBJ1-4; possibly TRBD1 for D (5 bases). This CDR3 is 16 amino acids long. The V end lost 0 bases, the J end lost 4 bases, and 13 bases lay between the germline ends. Germline V gene sequence: CDR1 SGDLS, CDR2 YYNGEE. DNA for the CDR3: TGTGCCAGCAGCGTAGGTGAGGGGCGGGTTAATGAAAAACTGTTTTTT. This gives the protein CASSVGEGRVNEKLFF.

The chain recombines TRBV28 with TRBJ2-1; D assignment may be TRBD1 or TRBD2 (5 bases each). V was trimmed by 2 bases and J by 4 bases, leaving 12 bases between them. The CDR3 spans 15 residues. Germline V CDR1 and CDR2: MDHEN, SYDVKM. The CDR3 DNA reads TGTGCCAGCAGTTTAGGGGGAGTATCTTACAATGAGCAGTTCTTC. This translates into CASSLGGVSYNEQFF.

V and J are TRBV6-5 and TRBJ1-6, with no clear D. Trimming removed 8 bases at V and 2 bases at J, with 7 bases between. The CDR3 has 13 residues. Germline V CDR1 and CDR2: MNHEY, SVGAGI. DNA for the CDR3: TGTGCCAGCGGGTCTACCTATAATTCACCCCTCCACTTT. Residues: CASGSTYNSPLHF.

This chain links TRBV28 with TRBJ1-5; D may be TRBD1 (5 bases). Per the germline V gene, CDR1 is MDHEN and CDR2 is SYDVKM. Trimming left V 0 bases short and J 11 bases short, with 26 bases between. The CDR3 sequence is 18 residues long. This CDR3 reads CASSLWSGDGSISRAQHF. In DNA, the CDR3 is TGTGCCAGCAGTTTATGGAGCGGGGACGGATCAATCAGCCGCGCCCAGCATTTT.

The chain has TRBV7-9 and TRBJ1-2, with no clear D. V was shortened by 3 bases and J by 8 bases, with 10 bases between the two germline ends. Germline values: CDR1 SEHNR, CDR2 FQNEAQ (reference sequence). The CDR3 has 12 amino acids. The CDR3 coding sequence is TGTGCCAGCAGCTTGGCAGAATACGGCTACACCTTC. Its protein product is CASSLAEYGYTF.

This chain links TRBV6-5 with TRBJ2-1, with 7 bases identical to TRBD2. Germline CDR1 reads MNHEY; CDR2 reads SVGAGI. Unmatched junction bases numbered 14, after V lost 4 bases and J lost 11 bases. This CDR3 comprises 15 residues. In nucleotides, the CDR3 is TGTGCCAGCAGTTCCCCCGGCGGGGGAGTTTTTAAGCAGTTCTTC. Protein sequence: CASSSPGGGVFKQFF.

The genes are TRBV6-2 or TRBV6-3 and TRBJ1-3, with a tentative D call TRBD1 (5 bases). With 5 bases removed from V and 0 bases from J, the gap between germline ends came to 14 bases. CDR3 length: 16 residues. Germline assignment: CDR1 MNHEY and CDR2 SVGEGT. CDR3 sequence reads: CASSKRDAGSGNTIYF. CDR3 coding DNA: TGTGCCAGCAGTAAAAGGGACGCGGGCTCTGGAAACACCATATATTTT.

The chain combines TRBV30 with TRBJ1-1; unclear D gene. V was cut by 4 bases and J by 0 bases, with 9 bases left in between. The CDR3 contains 13 residues. The germline V gene has CDR1 GTSNPN and CDR2 SVGIG (reference sequence). Written as DNA, the CDR3 is TGTGCCTGGACAGACTACATGAACACTGAAGCTTTCTTT. Its translation is CAWTDYMNTEAFF. Drawing the rest from reference TRBV30 and TRBJ1-1, the complete variable domain is SQTIHQWPATLVQPVGSPLSLECTVEGTSNPNLYWYRQAAGRGLQLLFYSVGIGQISSEVPQNLSASRPQDRQFILSSKKLLLSDSGFYLCAWTDYMNTEAFFGQGTRLTVV.

This clone came up once. The CDR3 loop reads CSVRPGGEAFF. The CDR3 DNA reads as TGCAGCGTGCGGCCAGGGGGTGAAGCTTTCTTT. The chain recombines TRBV29-1 with TRBJ1-1, with 7 bases lining up with TRBD1. Germline V gene data show CDR1 as SQVTM and CDR2 as ANQGSEA. Trimming at V came to 6 bases and at J to 7 bases, leaving 5 bases not matched to a gene. The CDR3 runs 11 residues. Looking up the rest from reference TRBV29-1 and TRBJ1-1 gives the full variable domain: SAVISQKPSRDICQRGTSLTIQCQVDSQVTMMFWYRQQPGQSLTLIATANQGSEATYESGFVIDKFPISRPNLTFSTLTVSNMSPEDSSIYLCSVRPGGEAFFGQGTRLTVV.

This clone appeared a few times. The chain carries TRBV19 and TRBJ1-5; maybe TRBD1 (5 bases). CDR1 and CDR2 from the germline V gene are LNHDA and SQIVND (reference sequence). The CDR3 consists of 14 residues. V was trimmed by 6 bases and J by 0 bases, leaving 9 bases between them. The CDR3 DNA is TGTGCCAGTAGGGGGGATTATAGCAATCAGCCCCAGCATTTT. Residues: CASRGDYSNQPQHF. Combining the CDR3 with reference TRBV19 and TRBJ1-5 gives the whole variable domain DGGITQSPKYLFRKEGQNVTLSCEQNLNHDAMYWYRQDPGQGLRLIYYSQIVNDFQKGDIAEGYSVSREKKESFPLTVTSAQKNPTAFYLCASRGDYSNQPQHFGDGTRLSIL.

The CDR3 bases are TGTGCCAGCAGCCCAACTAGCGGGAGTTACGATACGCAGTATTTT. Its protein is CASSPTSGSYDTQYF. This chain joins TRBV3-1 (or the pseudogene TRBV3-2) and TRBJ2-3, with 11 nucleotides matching TRBD2. Germline-derived CDR1 and CDR2 are LGHDT and YNNKEL (reference sequence). Unmatched junction bases numbered 6, after V lost 4 bases and J lost 6 bases. The CDR3 is 15 amino acids.

The count of this clone is one. The J gene is TRBJ2-1, the V gene TRBV4-2; 13 nucleotides line up with TRBD2. After removal of 0 bases from V and 4 bases from J, the junction contained 9 bases not matched to a gene. This CDR3 comprises 19 residues. Germline V gene sequence: CDR1 LGHNA, CDR2 YNFKEQ. This CDR3 reads CASSQDPTSGRAIYNEQFF. As DNA, the CDR3 is TGTGCCAGCAGCCAAGATCCAACTAGCGGGAGGGCCATATACAATGAGCAGTTCTTC.

This chain connects TRBV28 to TRBJ1-6; TRBD1 might be the D (6 bases). Trimming took off 8 bases at V and 7 bases at J, with 9 bases between the two ends. The CDR3 runs to 12 residues. Germline CDR1 and CDR2: MDHEN and SYDVKM. DNA of the CDR3: TGTGCCAGCTTCACAGGGAATTCACCCCTCCACTTT. It is translated as CASFTGNSPLHF.

V and J are TRBV5-6 and TRBJ2-1; TRBD1 matches at 8 bases. The CDR3 covers 17 residues. Germline-derived CDR1 and CDR2 are SGHDT and YYEEEE. V shed 4 bases, J shed 10 bases, and the junction held 19 bases outside the gene matches. The CDR3 here is CASSRGLSDRGGREQFF. CDR3 in DNA: TGTGCCAGCAGCCGGGGGTTGTCAGACAGGGGAGGAAGAGAGCAGTTCTTC.

The V and J genes are TRBV6-2 or TRBV6-3 and TRBJ2-7; TRBD2 matches 7 bases. The germline CDR1 and CDR2 sequences are MNHEY and SVGEGT. Germline trimming cut 2 bases from V and 3 bases from J; bases unmatched to any gene: 10. The CDR3 length is 16 residues. The CDR3 loop reads CASSYKLETGGYEQYF. The DNA for the CDR3 is TGTGCCAGCAGTTACAAATTGGAGACGGGGGGCTACGAGCAGTACTTC.